The 23 T cell receptor beta chains below all came from one sample that was sequenced in a study of cytomegalovirus exposure and HLA in healthy donors. The PCR ran on 60 Vbeta and 13 Jbeta primers. Sequencing was performed with immunoSEQ multiplex PCR; in TCRdb, only in-frame clones are kept and a portion is missing. The listing contains under 200,000 clones. Sample: PBMCs. The receptors stem from a man between 25 and 39 years old in good health and CMV-seronegative.

The rearrangement links TRBV11-2 to TRBJ1-5; 8 nucleotides align to TRBD1. This CDR3 has 16 residues. Germline V gives CDR1 SGHAT, CDR2 FQNNGV. The trim removed 1 base at V and 4 bases at J, leaving 6 bases unmatched. In nucleotides, the CDR3 is TGTGCCAGCAGCTTAGGACAGGGGACCCGGAATCAGCCCCAGCATTTT. Its protein product is CASSLGQGTRNQPQHF.

V gene TRBV7-6 combines with J gene TRBJ2-7, with 9 nucleotides matching TRBD1. Per the germline V gene, CDR1 is SGHVS and CDR2 is FNYEAQ. This CDR3 spans 14 amino acids. V shed 5 bases, J shed 7 bases, and the junction held 9 bases outside the gene matches. The CDR3 DNA sequence: TGTGCCAGCAGCCCCCGGACAGGGGCGGTTGAGCAGTACTTC. It yields the protein CASSPRTGAVEQYF.

V is TRBV7-3 and J is TRBJ2-1; the D gene is possibly TRBD2 (5 bases). The CDR3 contains 17 residues. CDR1 is SGHTA, CDR2 FQGTGA, per germline. Trimming shortened V by 0 bases and J by 4 bases, and 16 bases separated the two germline ends. The CDR3 reads CASSLTPEAATYNEQFF. The CDR3 bases are TGTGCCAGCAGCTTAACCCCGGAGGCCGCGACTTACAATGAGCAGTTCTTC.

The chain links TRBV19 to TRBJ1-1; perhaps TRBD1 as D (5 bases). CDR3 length: 15 amino acids. V was cut by 1 base and J by 1 base, with 10 bases left in between. Germline V gene sequence: CDR1 LNHDA, CDR2 SQIVND (reference sequence). The CDR3 DNA is TGTGCCAGTAGTATAGGCGCAGGGTGGAACACTGAAGCTTTCTTT. Its translation: CASSIGAGWNTEAFF.

V usage is TRBV5-1 and J usage is TRBJ1-2; TRBD1 matches at 11 bases. Germline V CDR1 and CDR2: SGHRS, YFSETQ. CDR3 length equals 15 residues. With 2 bases clipped from V and 8 bases from J, the junction kept 8 bases outside the gene matches. The CDR3 DNA reads TGCGCCAGCAGCTTTTTGTCGGGACAGGGGGTCGGCTACACCTTC. This gives the protein CASSFLSGQGVGYTF.

This chain connects TRBV2 to TRBJ2-2; a possible D gene is TRBD1 (6 bases). V shed 7 bases and J shed 4 bases, with 13 bases lying between them. There are 14 residues in the CDR3. From germline, CDR1 is SNHLY and CDR2 FYNNEI. CDR3 amino acids: CASTGARVTGELFF. The CDR3 coding sequence is TGTGCCAGCACAGGGGCGAGGGTCACCGGGGAGCTGTTTTTT.

The chain combines TRBV12-2 with TRBJ2-3; TRBD1 reflects the table's D call only, with no check against the DNA. TRBV12-2 is marked as a pseudogene. There are 16 residues in the CDR3. The CDR3 loop is CASRSSRDRVTDTQYF. As DNA, the CDR3 is TGTGCAAGTCGCTCGAGCCGGGACAGGGTAACAGATACGCAGTATTTT.

The chain recombines TRBV5-1 with TRBJ2-7; D is unclear. The CDR3 loop spans 15 amino acids. CDR1 and CDR2 (germline): SGHRS, YFSETQ. Trimming left V 4 bases short and J 0 bases short, with 14 bases between. The CDR3 coding sequence is TGCGCCAGCAGCCCCCCGCAAGCGCACTCCTACGAGCAGTACTTC. It specifies CASSPPQAHSYEQYF.

V and J are TRBV6-4 and TRBJ2-2, with 10 bases matching TRBD2. Germline lookup yields CDR1 MRHNA and CDR2 SNTAGT. The J segment lost 0 bases and the V segment lost 6 bases, leaving 1 base of the junction unmatched. This CDR3 spans 15 amino acids. CDR3 DNA sequence: TGTGCCAGCAGCCTAGCGGGAGCGAACACCGGGGAGCTGTTTTTT. Translating it yields CASSLAGANTGELFF.

This chain links TRBV5-6 with TRBJ1-4; weak D call: TRBD1 (6 bases). The CDR3 is 14 residues long. Germline CDR1 is SGHDT and CDR2 is YYEEEE. Trimming took 4 bases from V and 3 from J, leaving 10 bases between them. In DNA form, the CDR3 reads TGTGCCAGCAGCCATACAGGGCCTAATGAAAAACTGTTTTTT. This sequence encodes CASSHTGPNEKLFF.

The CDR3 DNA reads as TGTGCCAGCAGCCTCGGGACTAGCGGGAGCGACGAGCAGTACTTC. This codes for CASSLGTSGSDEQYF. The genes are TRBV5-5 and TRBJ2-7; 14 bases align to TRBD2. Germline loops: CDR1 SGHKS, CDR2 YYEKEE (reference sequence). The J segment lost 5 bases and the V segment lost 4 bases, leaving 5 bases of the junction unmatched. This CDR3 is 15 amino acids long.

The J gene is TRBJ2-5, the V gene TRBV9; D remains ambiguous. CDR3 length: 15 amino acids. Trimming pared 0 bases from V and 5 bases from J, leaving 14 bases between. Germline loops: CDR1 SGDLS, CDR2 YYNGEE. The CDR3 DNA reads as TGTGCCAGCAGCGTAGCCCCGGGTCATGGGGAGACCCAGTACTTC. Amino acid sequence: CASSVAPGHGETQYF.

The chain carries TRBV6-5 and TRBJ1-1, with 7 nucleotides matching TRBD1. CDR3 length: 15 residues. CDR1 and CDR2 (germline): MNHEY, SVGAGI. The J segment lost 4 bases and the V segment lost 5 bases, leaving 10 bases of the junction unmatched. DNA for the CDR3: TGTGCCAGCAGTGCTACAGGGGTATGGGGCACTGAAGCTTTCTTT. Protein product: CASSATGVWGTEAFF.

The chain employs TRBV28 and TRBJ1-5; 7 bases match TRBD1. CDR1 and CDR2 (germline): MDHEN, SYDVKM. Losses at the gene ends were 7 bases for V and 4 bases for J; bases not matched to a gene: 7. CDR3 length: 14 residues. As DNA, the CDR3 is TGTGCCAGCAAGGAAGGGGGCGGGAATCAGCCCCAGCATTTT. Its protein is CASKEGGGNQPQHF.

The rearrangement joins TRBV18 to TRBJ1-1; 9 nucleotides line up with TRBD1. CDR1 is KGHSH and CDR2 is LQKENI in the germline V gene. V lost 0 bases to trimming and J lost 2 bases; unmatched junction nucleotides: 4. The CDR3 is 16 amino acids. The CDR3 DNA reads TGTGCCAGCTCACCACCATGGACAGGGGAAAACACTGAAGCTTTCTTT. Translation gives CASSPPWTGENTEAFF.

The chain recombines TRBV2 with TRBJ1-1; possibly TRBD1 for D (5 bases). Germline V lookup: CDR1 SNHLY, CDR2 FYNNEI. This CDR3 has 14 residues. The germline V and J ends were trimmed by 6 bases and 4 bases, with 15 bases remaining between them. The CDR3 loop is CASRTRGGSTEAFF. The CDR3 nucleotides read TGTGCCAGCAGGACGAGGGGAGGTAGCACTGAAGCTTTCTTT.

The chain employs TRBV7-8 and TRBJ2-5; D is perhaps TRBD1 (6 bases). CDR3 length: 14 amino acids. The germline V and J ends were trimmed by 2 bases and 2 bases, with 9 bases remaining between them. Per germline, CDR1 SGHVS and CDR2 FQNEAQ. CDR3 loop: CASSLRQVQETQYF. As DNA, the CDR3 is TGTGCCAGCAGCTTACGACAGGTACAAGAGACCCAGTACTTC.

This chain joins TRBV28 and TRBJ1-1, with 7 bases that match TRBD1. V shed 4 bases and J 3 bases; nucleotides not matched to a gene: 14. Germline CDR1 is MDHEN and CDR2 is SYDVKM. The CDR3 extends over 17 amino acids. The CDR3 loop is CASSYLPGTVDHTEAFF. As DNA, the CDR3 is TGTGCCAGCAGTTACTTACCCGGGACAGTTGATCACACTGAAGCTTTCTTT. The whole variable domain, filled in from reference TRBV28 and TRBJ1-1, reads DVKVTQSSRYLVKRTGEKVFLECVQDMDHENMFWYRQDPGLGLRLIYFSYDVKMKEKGDIPEGYSVSREKKERFSLILESASTNQTSMYLCASSYLPGTVDHTEAFFGQGTRLTVV.

The J gene is TRBJ2-7, the V gene TRBV5-1; D unclear. Germline V lookup: CDR1 SGHRS, CDR2 YFSETQ. This CDR3 is built from 13 residues. Trimming shortened V by 5 bases and J by 3 bases, and 12 bases separated the two germline ends. The CDR3 DNA is TGCGCCAGCAGGGCAGGTCCCCTCTACGAGCAGTACTTC. Residues: CASRAGPLYEQYF.

J is TRBJ1-3 and V is TRBV5-1; D not resolved. The V and J ends lost 2 bases and 4 bases respectively, with 10 bases between them. The CDR3 has 14 residues. Germline V gene lookup returns CDR1 SGHRS and CDR2 YFSETQ. CDR3 DNA sequence: TGCGCCAGCAGCTTAGACACGGGAGGAAACACCATATATTTT. Translation: CASSLDTGGNTIYF.

The chain carries TRBV13 and TRBJ2-3, with TRBD1 matching over 8 bases. CDR1 is PRHDT and CDR2 is FYEKMQ in the germline V gene (reference sequence). The length of the CDR3 is 16 residues. V shed 5 bases and J 2 bases; nucleotides not matched to a gene: 9. This CDR3 is CASSPRTGRITDTQYF. CDR3 nucleotides: TGTGCCAGCAGCCCCAGGACAGGGAGGATCACAGATACGCAGTATTTT. Full variable domain (outside the CDR3, taken from reference TRBV13 and TRBJ2-3): AAGVIQSPRHLIKEKRETATLKCYPIPRHDTVYWYQQGPGQDPQFLISFYEKMQSDKGSIPDRFSAQQFSDYHSELNMSSLELGDSALYFCASSPRTGRITDTQYFGPGTRLTVL.

The rearrangement links TRBV6-5 to TRBJ1-1; possibly TRBD1 for D (5 bases). Trimming removed 7 bases from V and 6 bases from J, with 18 bases in between. CDR1 MNHEY and CDR2 SVGAGI come from the germline V gene. CDR3 size: 14 residues. For the CDR3, the DNA is TGTGCCAGCAATCGTCCCGGGGGTAGCCCTGAAGCTTTCTTT. It translates to CASNRPGGSPEAFF.

The chain recombines TRBV7-6 with TRBJ2-1; 8 bases agree with TRBD2. Germline CDR1 reads SGHVS; CDR2 reads FNYEAQ. The CDR3 has 17 amino acids. The ends lost 6 bases at V and 4 bases at J; junction bases unmatched: 14. The CDR3 DNA reads as TGTGCCAGCAGTTCCCCCGGAGGGGCTAGCGGGTACAATGAGCAGTTCTTC. Its protein is CASSSPGGASGYNEQFF. Full variable domain (missing parts from reference TRBV7-6 and TRBJ2-1): GAGVSQSPRYKVTKRGQDVALRCDPISGHVSLYWYRQALGQGPEFLTYFNYEAQQDKSGLPNDRFSAERPEGSISTLTIQRTEQRDSAMYRCASSSPGGASGYNEQFFGPGTRLTVL.